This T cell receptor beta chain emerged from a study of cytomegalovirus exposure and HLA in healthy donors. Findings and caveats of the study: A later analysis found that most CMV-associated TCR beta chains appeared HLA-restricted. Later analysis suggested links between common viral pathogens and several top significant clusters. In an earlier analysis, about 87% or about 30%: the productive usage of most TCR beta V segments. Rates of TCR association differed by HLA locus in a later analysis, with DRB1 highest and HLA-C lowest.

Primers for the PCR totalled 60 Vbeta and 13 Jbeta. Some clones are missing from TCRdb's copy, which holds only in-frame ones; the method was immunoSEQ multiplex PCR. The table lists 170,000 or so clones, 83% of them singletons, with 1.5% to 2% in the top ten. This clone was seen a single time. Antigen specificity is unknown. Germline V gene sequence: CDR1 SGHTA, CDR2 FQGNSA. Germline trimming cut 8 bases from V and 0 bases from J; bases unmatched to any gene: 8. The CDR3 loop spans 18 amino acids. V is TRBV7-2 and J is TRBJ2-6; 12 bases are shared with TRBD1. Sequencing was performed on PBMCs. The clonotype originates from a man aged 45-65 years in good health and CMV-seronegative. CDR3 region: CASPRSGQGASGANVLTF. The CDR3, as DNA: TGTGCCAGCCCTCGTTCGGGACAGGGGGCCTCTGGGGCCAACGTCCTGACTTTC.